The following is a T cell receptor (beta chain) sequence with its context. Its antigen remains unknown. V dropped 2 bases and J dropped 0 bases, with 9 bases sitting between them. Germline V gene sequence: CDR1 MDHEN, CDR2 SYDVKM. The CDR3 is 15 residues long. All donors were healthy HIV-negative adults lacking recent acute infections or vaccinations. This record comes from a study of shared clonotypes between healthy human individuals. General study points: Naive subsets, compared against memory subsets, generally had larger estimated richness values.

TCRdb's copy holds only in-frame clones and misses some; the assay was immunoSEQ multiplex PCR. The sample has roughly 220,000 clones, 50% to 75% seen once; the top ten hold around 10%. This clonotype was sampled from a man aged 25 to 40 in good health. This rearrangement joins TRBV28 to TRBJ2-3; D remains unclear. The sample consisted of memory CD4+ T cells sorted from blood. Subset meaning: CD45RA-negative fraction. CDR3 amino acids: CASSLRMGSTDTQYF. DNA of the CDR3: TGTGCCAGCAGTTTACGGATGGGTAGCACAGATACGCAGTATTTT.